In its sample, the clone carrying this T cell receptor beta chain was seen many times. Using RNA transcripts, the TCR beta CDR3 regions were amplified. First-round RT-PCR used HTBI primers; second-round multiplex PCR followed. TCRdb reanalysed the multiplex PCR reads using MiXCR and keeps one entry per CDR3 protein. The repertoire consists of almost 750,000 distinct CDR3 sequences, with about 44% occurring once and the leading ten covering 44%. The V end was cut by 8 bases, the J end by 1 base, with 15 bases between. This CDR3 is built from 13 residues. Germline CDR1 and CDR2: SQVTM and ANQGSEA. Clinical symptoms, serum thyroxine, TRAb, thyroid ultrasound and orbital computed tomography were relied on for diagnosis. Fresh peripheral blood, around 9.3 ml, was the PBMC source. This entry is derived from a study of Graves' ophthalmopathy and Graves' hyperthyroidism.

The material sequenced was peripheral blood. The chain combines TRBV29-1 with TRBJ2-7; possible D gene TRBD1, 7 bases. This TCR came from an adult man with Graves' ophthalmopathy. CDR3 sequence (DNA): TGCAGCACAGGAGGGACAGAGTCCTACGAGCAGTACTTC. Amino acid sequence: CSTGGTESYEQYF.